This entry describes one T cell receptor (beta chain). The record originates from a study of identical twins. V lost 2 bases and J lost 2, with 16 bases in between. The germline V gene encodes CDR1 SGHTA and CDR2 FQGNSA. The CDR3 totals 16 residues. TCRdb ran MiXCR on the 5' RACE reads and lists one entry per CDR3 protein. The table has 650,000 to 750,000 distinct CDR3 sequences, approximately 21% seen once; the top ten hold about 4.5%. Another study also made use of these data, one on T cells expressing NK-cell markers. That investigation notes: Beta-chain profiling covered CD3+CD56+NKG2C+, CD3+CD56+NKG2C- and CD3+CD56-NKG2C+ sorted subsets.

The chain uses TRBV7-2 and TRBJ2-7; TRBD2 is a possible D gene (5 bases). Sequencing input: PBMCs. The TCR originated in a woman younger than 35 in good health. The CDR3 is CASSLKLGAVTYEQYF. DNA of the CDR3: TGTGCCAGCAGCTTAAAGTTGGGAGCGGTAACCTACGAGCAGTACTTC.